This entry describes one T cell receptor beta chain. Its antigen is as yet unknown. As it was prepared, the TCRbeta library received unique molecular identifiers. TCRdb re-called the PCR reads with MiXCR, one entry per CDR3 protein. The sample lists some 300,000 distinct CDR3 sequences; roughly a tenth were seen once. This specimen belongs to a study of T-cell reconstitution after alpha-beta-depleted transplantation in children. The CDR3 extends over 13 amino acids. V shed 3 bases and J shed 6 bases, with 12 bases lying between them. The V gene's germline CDR1 is SGHTA and CDR2 FQGTGA. General observations from the study: The authors attributed T-cell counts and diversity one year after transplant mostly to newly produced T cells. Several hundred expanded graft clones reportedly gave rise to the alpha-beta T cells present about two months after transplant.

Sample: PBMCs, taken before TCRalphabeta/CD19-depleted stem cell transplant. The receptor was isolated from a boy under two years old with acute myeloid leukemia, due to receive a stem cell transplant. The chain is built from TRBV7-3 and TRBJ2-7; D ambiguous. CDR3 sequence (DNA): TGTGCCAGCAGCTTTCGGTCAGGTGGCGAGCAGTACTTC. Amino acids: CASSFRSGGEQYF.